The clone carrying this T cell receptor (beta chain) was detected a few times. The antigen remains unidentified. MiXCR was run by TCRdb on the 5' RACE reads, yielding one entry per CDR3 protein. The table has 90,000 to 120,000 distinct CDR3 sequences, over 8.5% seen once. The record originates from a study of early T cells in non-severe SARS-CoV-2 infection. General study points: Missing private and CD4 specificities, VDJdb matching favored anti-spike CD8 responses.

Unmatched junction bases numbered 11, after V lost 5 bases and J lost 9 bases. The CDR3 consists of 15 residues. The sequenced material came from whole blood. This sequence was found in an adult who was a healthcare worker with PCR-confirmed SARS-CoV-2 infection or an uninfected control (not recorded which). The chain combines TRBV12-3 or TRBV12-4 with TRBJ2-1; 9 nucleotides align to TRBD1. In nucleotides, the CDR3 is TGTGCCAGCAGTCCGTACCGAACAGGGGGCGGTGAGCAGTTCTTC. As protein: CASSPYRTGGGEQFF.